A single sample gave rise to the 20 T cell receptor beta chains below, sequenced in a study of technical replicates of blood from a handful of donors. Sequencing was performed with immunoSEQ multiplex PCR; in TCRdb, only in-frame clones are kept and a portion is missing. The sample consists of 66,000 or so clones, approximately 87% of them appearing once. The sequenced sample was PBMCs. Receptors were obtained from a human donor in good health. Some clones in this sample may be carry-over from other donors' samples.

V is TRBV5-4 and J is TRBJ1-1; no clear D gene. Between the trimmed V and J ends, which lost 2 bases and 0 bases, there was a span of 8 bases. The CDR3 has 14 residues. Germline CDR1 is SGHNT and CDR2 is YYREEE (reference sequence). The CDR3: CASSLQPMNTEAFF. As DNA, the CDR3 is TGTGCCAGCAGCTTACAGCCGATGAACACTGAAGCTTTCTTT.

This clone showed up just once. This chain uses TRBV11-1 with TRBJ2-1; 10 nucleotides match TRBD1. CDR1 and CDR2 from the germline V gene are SGHAT and FQDESV (reference sequence). The V segment lost 4 bases and the J segment 13 bases; nucleotides outside the gene matches: 4. This CDR3 contains 12 residues. Here the CDR3 reads CASSSGQGDQFF. The CDR3 DNA reads TGTGCCAGCAGCTCCGGACAGGGGGACCAGTTCTTC.

V usage is TRBV19 and J usage is TRBJ2-2, with a weak D call TRBD2 (6 bases). The CDR3 covers 16 residues. V dropped 5 bases and J dropped 5 bases, with 18 bases sitting between them. Germline V gene lookup returns CDR1 LNHDA and CDR2 SQIVND (reference sequence). CDR3: CASSGGRLVRTGELFF. The CDR3 DNA reads as TGTGCCAGTAGTGGGGGGAGACTAGTGCGGACCGGGGAGCTGTTTTTT.

The rearrangement uses TRBV5-1 and TRBJ1-5; 10 bases are a match to TRBD1. The CDR3 has 15 residues. The germline CDR1 and CDR2 sequences are SGHRS and YFSETQ. V lost 3 bases to trimming and J lost 3 bases; unmatched junction nucleotides: 3. The CDR3 is CASSWGTGDNQPQHF. The CDR3 region has the DNA TGCGCCAGCAGCTGGGGGACAGGGGACAATCAGCCCCAGCATTTT. Complete variable domain (other parts from reference TRBV5-1 and TRBJ1-5): KAGVTQTPRYLIKTRGQQVTLSCSPISGHRSVSWYQQTPGQGLQFLFEYFSETQRNKGNFPGRFSGRQFSNSRSEMNVSTLELGDSALYLCASSWGTGDNQPQHFGDGTRLSIL.

The V gene is TRBV6-5, the J gene TRBJ1-2; D is ambiguous. The CDR3 is made up of 14 amino acids. Germline assignment: CDR1 MNHEY and CDR2 SVGAGI. V lost 0 bases and J 4 bases, leaving 9 bases between the germline ends. CDR3 sequence reads: CASSYSGVGYGYTF. The CDR3 DNA reads as TGTGCCAGCAGTTACTCCGGGGTCGGCTATGGCTACACCTTC.

The CDR3 is CASSPGTGFTEAFF. The CDR3 nucleotides are TGCGCCAGCAGCCCCGGGACAGGGTTCACTGAAGCTTTCTTT. This chain connects TRBV5-1 to TRBJ1-1, with 9 bases lining up with TRBD1. The germline gives CDR1 SGHRS, CDR2 YFSETQ. The CDR3 is 14 amino acids. With V trimmed by 4 bases and J by 4 bases, 5 bases remained unmatched.

Here the CDR3 DNA reads TGTGCCAGCAGCCAAACCACAGGGATTAGATCTGAAGCTTTCTTT. Its translation is CASSQTTGIRSEAFF. The chain links TRBV4-2 to TRBJ1-1, with a weak D call TRBD1 (6 bases). Trimming removed 2 bases at V and 6 bases at J, with 16 bases between. CDR3 length equals 15 residues. Germline V gene lookup returns CDR1 LGHNA and CDR2 YNFKEQ.

V gene TRBV6-1 combines with J gene TRBJ2-7; 7 bases align to TRBD2. The germline gives CDR1 MNHNS, CDR2 SASEGT. CDR3 length: 13 amino acids. Trimming at V came to 6 bases and at J to 1 base, leaving 3 bases not matched to a gene. Here the CDR3 reads CASRLAASYEQYF. CDR3 nucleotides: TGTGCCAGCAGGCTAGCGGCATCCTACGAGCAGTACTTC.

This clone has more than one count but fewer than ten. The V call is TRBV6-5, the J call TRBJ2-4, with D perhaps matching TRBD1 (6 bases). Germline assignment: CDR1 MNHEY and CDR2 SVGAGI. This CDR3 has 16 amino acids. V was clipped by 0 bases and J by 1 base, with 10 bases between them. The CDR3 coding sequence is TGTGCCAGCAGTTACTCGGGGGCTGGGGCCAAAAACATTCAGTACTTC. Translated: CASSYSGAGAKNIQYF.

This clone was counted between two and nine times. The junction differs from germline at one of its ends, possibly a read error. V and J are TRBV5-1 and TRBJ1-6, with D maybe TRBD1 (6 bases). CDR1 is SGHRS, CDR2 YFSETQ, per germline. This CDR3 region has 15 residues. The CDR3 DNA is TGCGCCAGCAGCTTACAGGGCTCCCATAATTCACCCCTCCACTTT. Encoded protein: CASSLQGSHNSPLHF. The whole variable domain, filled in from reference TRBV5-1 and TRBJ1-6, reads KAGVTQTPRYLIKTRGQQVTLSCSPISGHRSVSWYQQTPGQGLQFLFEYFSETQRNKGNFPGRFSGRQFSNSRSEMNVSTLELGDSALYLCASSLQGSHNSPLHFGNGTRLTVT.

This chain joins TRBV9 and TRBJ2-3; the match to TRBD2 covers 8 bases. CDR1 is SGDLS, CDR2 YYNGEE, per germline. With V trimmed by 7 bases and J by 4 bases, 8 bases remained unmatched. The length of the CDR3 is 14 residues. CDR3 sequence reads: CASPRGGCADTQYF. DNA for the CDR3: TGTGCCAGCCCCCGCGGGGGGTGTGCAGATACGCAGTATTTT.

The V and J genes are TRBV7-2 and TRBJ1-2, with 10 bases lining up with TRBD1. This CDR3 is 15 amino acids long. Germline-derived CDR1 and CDR2 are SGHTA and FQGNSA. Germline trimming cut 3 bases from V and 6 bases from J; bases unmatched to any gene: 7. The CDR3 bases are TGTGCCAGCAGCTTCAAGACAGGGGGCTTGCATGGCTACACCTTC. This gives the protein CASSFKTGGLHGYTF.

The chain combines TRBV9 with TRBJ2-3, with unresolved D. Trimming cost V 0 bases and J 1 base, with 9 bases left between them. Per germline, CDR1 SGDLS and CDR2 YYNGEE. This CDR3 spans 15 amino acids. CDR3 residues: CASSVDGFGTDTQYF. CDR3 nucleotide sequence: TGTGCCAGCAGCGTAGACGGGTTTGGCACAGATACGCAGTATTTT.

This clone has more than one count but fewer than ten. The V gene is TRBV9, the J gene TRBJ2-5; D is uncertain. Between the trimmed V and J ends, which lost 0 bases and 5 bases, there was a span of 11 bases. CDR1 is SGDLS, CDR2 YYNGEE, per germline. The CDR3 runs to 14 residues. In DNA form, the CDR3 reads TGTGCCAGCAGCGTAGATCTCCACCGGGAGACCCAGTACTTC. Residues: CASSVDLHRETQYF.

The chain carries TRBV2 and TRBJ1-3, with a tentative D call TRBD1 (5 bases). Trimming cost V 2 bases and J 0 bases, with 11 bases left between them. The CDR3 runs to 16 residues. Germline loops: CDR1 SNHLY, CDR2 FYNNEI. CDR3 protein: CASSESPGHSGNTIYF. In DNA, the CDR3 is TGTGCCAGCAGTGAATCACCAGGGCACTCTGGAAACACCATATATTTT.

The chain uses TRBV7-2 and TRBJ2-7, with D possibly matching TRBD2 (6 bases). V was shortened by 1 base and J by 5 bases, with 27 bases between the two germline ends. The CDR3 covers 19 residues. Germline V CDR1 and CDR2: SGHTA, FQGNSA. As DNA, the CDR3 is TGTGCCAGCAGCTTAGAGCTTGGGGGGATTAGTCTGAGGAGTCACGAGCAGTACTTC. Translated, it gives CASSLELGGISLRSHEQYF. The full variable domain, its missing parts supplied by reference TRBV7-2 and TRBJ2-7, is GAGVSQSPSNKVTEKGKDVELRCDPISGHTALYWYRQSLGQGLEFLIYFQGNSAPDKSGLPSDRFSAERTGGSVSTLTIQRTQQEDSAVYLCASSLELGGISLRSHEQYFGPGTRLTVT.

The CDR3 nucleotides read TGTGCCAGCAGTAAATCCGGGTATGGCTACACCTTC. This codes for CASSKSGYGYTF. V gene TRBV2 combines with J gene TRBJ1-2, with D unresolved. The V gene lost 5 bases and the J gene lost 5 bases, with 9 bases spanning the gap. CDR3 size: 12 residues. Germline lookup yields CDR1 SNHLY and CDR2 FYNNEI.

The gene calls are TRBV14 and TRBJ2-7; 14 bases align to TRBD2. The CDR3 totals 18 residues. V trimming: 3 bases; J trimming: 2 bases; junction bases outside the gene matches: 9. CDR1 SGHDN and CDR2 FVKESK come from the germline V gene. This CDR3 reads CASSHGLAGGATPYEQYF. CDR3 sequence (DNA): TGTGCCAGCAGCCACGGACTAGCGGGGGGTGCCACACCCTACGAGCAGTACTTC.

This rearrangement joins TRBV7-3 to TRBJ2-1, with 8 bases identical to TRBD1. V was pared by 5 bases and J by 9 bases, with 9 bases of the junction left unmatched. There are 14 residues in the CDR3. The germline V gene encodes CDR1 SGHTA and CDR2 FQGTGA. CDR3 sequence: CASSPGGIAAEQFF. The CDR3 coding sequence is TGTGCCAGCAGCCCAGGGGGCATTGCGGCTGAGCAGTTCTTC.

The V call is TRBV5-1, the J call TRBJ2-7; 8 bases map to TRBD1. The CDR3 consists of 15 residues. V dropped 0 bases and J dropped 5; count of bases not matched to a gene: 7. CDR1 SGHRS and CDR2 YFSETQ come from the germline V gene. CDR3 DNA sequence: TGCGCCAGCAGCTTGGCGGGACAGGTTCTCAACGAGCAGTACTTC. It codes for CASSLAGQVLNEQYF.